The source of this TCR beta chain is a study of sequential checkpoint blockade in melanoma. About the research overall: After both sequences, patients received maintenance nivolumab.

The protocol was immunoSEQ multiplex PCR, while the TCRdb copy is restricted to in-frame clones and leaves out a portion. The table records over 20,000 clones, roughly 80% of them present only once. Treatment indicated: randomized to nivolumab then ipilimumab (arm A) or the reverse (arm B). The specimen was CD8+ T cells sorted from blood (inferred from file names), collected from a patient given nivolumab and ipilimumab in sequence. The receptor was derived from a human donor with melanoma.

CDR3 nucleotides: TGTGCCAGCAGTTACTCGGAGGGGGCCACTGAAGCTTTCTTT. Amino acid sequence: CASSYSEGATEAFF. The chain couples TRBV6-5 to TRBJ1-1; TRBD1 aligns across 7 bases. The CDR3 is made up of 14 amino acids. CDR1 is MNHEY and CDR2 is SVGAGI in the germline V gene. V trimming: 0 bases; J trimming: 4 bases; junction bases outside the gene matches: 2.